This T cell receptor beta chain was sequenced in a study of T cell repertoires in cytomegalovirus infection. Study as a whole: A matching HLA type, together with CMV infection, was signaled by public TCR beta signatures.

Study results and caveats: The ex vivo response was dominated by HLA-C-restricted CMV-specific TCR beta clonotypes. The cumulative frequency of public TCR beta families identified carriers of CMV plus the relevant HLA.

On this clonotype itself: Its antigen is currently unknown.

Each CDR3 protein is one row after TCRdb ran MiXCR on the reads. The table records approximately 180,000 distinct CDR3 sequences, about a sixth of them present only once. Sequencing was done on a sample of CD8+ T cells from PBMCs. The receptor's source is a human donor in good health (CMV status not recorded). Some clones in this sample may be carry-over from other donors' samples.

This CDR3 is CASSTYLHYEQYF. The CDR3 nucleotides read TGTGCCAGTAGTACCTACCTCCACTACGAGCAGTACTTC. The gene calls are TRBV19 and TRBJ2-7, with unresolved D. Germline loops: CDR1 LNHDA, CDR2 SQIVND (reference sequence). This CDR3 has 13 amino acids. Trimming pared 4 bases from V and 3 bases from J, leaving 10 bases between. The whole variable domain, filled in from reference TRBV19 and TRBJ2-7, reads DGGITQSPKYLFRKEGQNVTLSCEQNLNHDAMYWYRQDPGQGLRLIYYSQIVNDFQKGDIAEGYSVSREKKESFPLTVTSAQKNPTAFYLCASSTYLHYEQYFGPGTRLTVT.